The clone carrying this T cell receptor beta chain showed up just a few times. A library of TCRbeta sequences, prepared with unique molecular identifiers, was generated. MiXCR, run by TCRdb on the PCR reads, gives a single entry per CDR3 protein. The sample has over 550,000 distinct CDR3 sequences, roughly a tenth seen once. This CDR3 has 16 amino acids. The germline V gene has CDR1 SGHRS and CDR2 YFSETQ. With V trimmed by 3 bases and J by 2 bases, 7 bases remained unmatched. The data are from a study of T-cell reconstitution after alpha-beta-depleted transplantation in children. The origin of this receptor is a human donor who donated a stem cell graft to a child with acute myeloid leukemia. The chain carries TRBV5-1 and TRBJ2-5; 10 bases fit TRBD2. The specimen was PBMCs from the stem cell graft donor, collected from the stem cell graft. The CDR3 loop reads CASSSLTSGFQETQYF. The CDR3 DNA follows: TGCGCCAGCAGCTCCCTGACTAGCGGGTTTCAAGAGACCCAGTACTTC. The entire variable domain, with the rest obtained from reference TRBV5-1 and TRBJ2-5, is as follows: KAGVTQTPRYLIKTRGQQVTLSCSPISGHRSVSWYQQTPGQGLQFLFEYFSETQRNKGNFPGRFSGRQFSNSRSEMNVSTLELGDSALYLCASSSLTSGFQETQYFGPGTRLLVL.